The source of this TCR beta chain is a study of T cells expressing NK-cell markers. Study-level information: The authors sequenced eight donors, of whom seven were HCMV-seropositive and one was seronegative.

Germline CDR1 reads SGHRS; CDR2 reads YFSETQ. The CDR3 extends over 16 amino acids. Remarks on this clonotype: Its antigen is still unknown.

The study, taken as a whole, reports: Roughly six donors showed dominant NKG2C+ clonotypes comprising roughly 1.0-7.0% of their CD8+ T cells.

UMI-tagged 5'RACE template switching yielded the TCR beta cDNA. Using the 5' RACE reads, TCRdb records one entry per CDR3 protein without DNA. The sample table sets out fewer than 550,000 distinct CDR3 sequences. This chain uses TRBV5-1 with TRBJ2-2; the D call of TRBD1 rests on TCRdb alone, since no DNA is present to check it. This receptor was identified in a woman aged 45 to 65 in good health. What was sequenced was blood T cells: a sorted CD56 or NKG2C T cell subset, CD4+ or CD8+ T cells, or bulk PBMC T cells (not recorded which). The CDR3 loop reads CASSLGPGTLTGELFF.